Below, 20 T cell receptor beta chains from the same sample are listed, as sequenced in a study of regulatory T cells in long-lasting Graves disease (dated by TCRdb to about 2021). Library preparation was by multiplex PCR. Sequencing relied on an Illumina HiSeq 4000. CDR3 regions were amplified by Arm-PCR with iRepertoire HTBI primers to construct TCR beta libraries. TCRdb redid the processing of the public reads, applying fastp at Q25 and MiXCR, and retained in-frame beta chains. Rows with a matching CDR3 protein are joined into one entry that keeps the most common DNA and genes. Across this sample there are approximately 350,000 distinct CDR3 sequences, with approximately 10% seen only once. Approximately 20% of the sample lies in the top ten. This specimen's time point label, per the study, means: newly diagnosed GD, antithyroid drugs for less than 3 months. RNA was extracted from PBMCs in TRIzol for both TCR sequencing and RNA sequencing.

This sample was shared with a second study, whose subject was T cells in Graves' hyperthyroidism and ophthalmopathy.

The sequencing used peripheral blood mononuclear cells (PBMCs), collected at new diagnosis, from a patient treated with antithyroid drugs. Receptor source: a young woman with Graves disease. Donor details come from another sample of the same person, matched by shared clones.

A few counts support this clonotype. V gene TRBV5-6 combines with J gene TRBJ2-1; 7 positions agree with TRBD2. J was trimmed by 4 bases and V by 4 bases; bases with no gene match: 5. The CDR3 length is 14 residues. Germline CDR1 and CDR2: SGHDT and YYEEEE. This CDR3 is CASSTTSAYNEQFF. DNA of the CDR3: TGTGCCAGCAGCACCACTAGCGCTTACAATGAGCAGTTCTTC.

This clonotype occurred many times. The genes are TRBV12-3 or TRBV12-4 and TRBJ2-2, with 11 positions matching TRBD2. After removal of 4 bases from V and 5 bases from J, the junction contained 12 bases not matched to a gene. This CDR3 comprises 18 residues. CDR3 protein: CASSSRMIAGGRTGELFF. The CDR3 DNA sequence: TGTGCCAGCAGTTCCCGTATGATAGCGGGGGGGCGAACCGGGGAGCTGTTTTTT.

This clonotype has at least ten counts. The chain couples TRBV12-3 or TRBV12-4 to TRBJ1-3, with 7 bases lining up with TRBD1. The V and J ends lost 3 bases and 5 bases, in that order; junction bases with no gene match: 4. The CDR3 extends over 14 amino acids. This CDR3 reads CASSFDRDRNTIYF. The CDR3 DNA is TGTGCCAGCAGTTTCGACAGGGACAGAAACACCATATATTTT.

This clonotype occurred many times. The J gene is TRBJ1-6, the V gene TRBV20-1; 9 nucleotides line up with TRBD1. This CDR3 is 16 amino acids long. J was trimmed by 1 base and V by 6 bases; bases with no gene match: 7. Germline V lookup: CDR1 DFQATT, CDR2 SNEGSKA (reference sequence). CDR3 sequence (DNA): TGCAGTGCCTGGACAGGGGAAAGTTCCTATAATTCACCCCTCCACTTT. As protein: CSAWTGESSYNSPLHF.

This clonotype was observed many times. The chain links TRBV3-1 to TRBJ2-1; D may be TRBD2 (7 bases). From germline, CDR1 is LGHDT and CDR2 YNNKEL (reference sequence). The CDR3 covers 18 residues. V lost 0 bases and J 0 bases, leaving 15 bases between the germline ends. CDR3 nucleotide sequence: TGTGCCAGCAGCCAAGAAGGGGAGGGGGGGAGCTCCTACAATGAGCAGTTCTTC. Translation: CASSQEGEGGSSYNEQFF.

This clonotype was counted many times. The V gene is TRBV9, the J gene TRBJ1-1, with D unclear. The CDR3 covers 14 residues. V was trimmed by 4 bases and J by 5 bases, leaving 15 bases between them. CDR1 and CDR2 from the germline V gene are SGDLS and YYNGEE. The CDR3 coding sequence is TGTGCCAGCAGCCCTCAGGTCGGGGTTACTGAAGCTTTCTTT. Encoded protein: CASSPQVGVTEAFF.

This clonotype appeared many times. The rearrangement links TRBV11-2 to TRBJ2-1, with D unresolved. V lost 3 bases and J 3 bases, leaving 9 bases between the germline ends. CDR3 length: 14 residues. Per germline, CDR1 SGHAT and CDR2 FQNNGV. CDR3 residues: CASSFKSIYNEQFF. Written as DNA, the CDR3 is TGTGCCAGCAGCTTCAAATCTATCTACAATGAGCAGTTCTTC. The full variable domain, in which reference TRBV11-2 and TRBJ2-1 provide the parts outside the CDR3, is EAGVAQSPRYKIIEKRQSVAFWCNPISGHATLYWYQQILGQGPKLLIQFQNNGVVDDSQLPKDRFSAERLKGVDSTLKIQPAKLEDSAVYLCASSFKSIYNEQFFGPGTRLTVL.

The chain is built from TRBV2 and TRBJ1-1; D remains ambiguous. This CDR3 is built from 13 residues. Per the germline V gene, CDR1 is SNHLY and CDR2 is FYNNEI. Trimming took 4 bases from V and 6 from J, leaving 12 bases between them. This CDR3 is CASSGVDGSEAFF. CDR3 bases: TGTGCCAGCAGTGGGGTGGACGGGTCTGAAGCTTTCTTT.

The chain uses TRBV20-1 and TRBJ2-3, with D perhaps matching TRBD2 (6 bases). The CDR3 is made up of 15 amino acids. The V and J ends lost 3 bases and 5 bases respectively, with 18 bases between them. CDR1 is DFQATT and CDR2 is SNEGSKA in the germline V gene (reference sequence). CDR3 region: CSASPMGGTEDTQYF. CDR3 nucleotide sequence: TGCAGTGCTAGTCCCATGGGCGGGACGGAAGATACGCAGTATTTT.

As regards this clonotype: A much larger clone is a single base away; this may be a read error. The chain joins TRBV7-3 to TRBJ2-1; possibly TRBD1 for D (6 bases). The CDR3 has 16 residues. CDR1 is SGHTA and CDR2 is FQGTGA in the germline V gene. V lost 5 bases and J 11 bases, leaving 25 bases between the germline ends. The CDR3 reads CASSRQGLDRADKQFF. Here the CDR3 DNA reads TGTGCCAGCAGCCGCCAGGGGCTGGACAGAGCCGATAAGCAGTTCTTC.

This clonotype was seen many times. V is TRBV6-2 or TRBV6-3 and J is TRBJ1-2; D remains unclear. Trimming left V 4 bases short and J 0 bases short, with 9 bases between. The CDR3 totals 14 residues. Germline CDR1 is MNHEY and CDR2 is SVGEGT. Here the CDR3 DNA reads TGTGCCAGCAGTTCCCCCCCAGCTAACTATGGCTACACCTTC. Translating it yields CASSSPPANYGYTF.

This clonotype was detected many times. The chain employs TRBV24-1 and TRBJ2-7, with D hard to call. V lost 3 bases and J 5 bases, leaving 7 bases between the germline ends. Germline V CDR1 and CDR2: KGHDR, SFDVKD. This CDR3 is 12 amino acids long. The DNA for the CDR3 is TGTGCCACCAGTGATCCTAGGCACGAGCAGTACGTC. It is translated as CATSDPRHEQYV.

This clonotype came up many times. This chain uses TRBV6-2 or TRBV6-3 with TRBJ1-6; 9 nucleotides agree with TRBD1. The CDR3 is 18 residues long. J lost 10 bases, V lost 5 bases, and 18 bases had no gene match. CDR1 is MNHEY and CDR2 is SVGEGT in the germline V gene. The CDR3 DNA is TGTGCCAGCAGTAGGAAGCCGGGACAGGGTTTTAATCCGTCACCCCTCCACTTT. This sequence encodes CASSRKPGQGFNPSPLHF.

CDR3 sequence: CASSPYLGRGYAGYGYTF. The CDR3 bases are TGTGCCAGCAGCCCCTATTTGGGCAGAGGCTATGCAGGCTATGGCTACACCTTC. The rearrangement links TRBV16 to TRBJ1-2; D gene uncertain. The ends were cut back, 4 bases at V and 4 bases at J, with 25 bases in the middle. CDR1 and CDR2 (germline): KGHSY, FQNENV. CDR3 length equals 18 residues.

In its sample, this clonotype was seen many times. V usage is TRBV19 and J usage is TRBJ2-7; D tentatively fits TRBD1 or TRBD2 (5 bases each). V lost 7 bases to trimming and J lost 2 bases, with 18 bases between them. Germline V gene data show CDR1 as LNHDA and CDR2 as SQIVND (reference sequence). The CDR3 is 15 amino acids. The CDR3 coding sequence is TGTGCCAGTAAAAAGGCTGGGACGTCTACCTACGAGCAGTACTTC. Translated: CASKKAGTSTYEQYF.

This clonotype was observed many times. The rearrangement joins TRBV20-1 to TRBJ1-5; tentatively, D is TRBD1 (5 bases). CDR1 and CDR2 from the germline V gene are DFQATT and SNEGSKA (reference sequence). The CDR3 is made up of 12 amino acids. V was cut by 4 bases and J by 8 bases, with 12 bases left in between. The CDR3 bases are TGCAGTGCTATGACGGGGCGAGAGCCCCAGCATTTT. This codes for CSAMTGREPQHF.

This clonotype was recorded many times. V is TRBV12-3 or TRBV12-4 and J is TRBJ1-2; D is unresolved. This CDR3 contains 13 residues. V gave up 3 bases and J gave up 2 bases, with 7 bases separating them. The CDR3 loop reads CASSFGSNYGYTF. CDR3 sequence (DNA): TGTGCCAGCAGTTTTGGGAGCAACTATGGCTACACCTTC.

In its sample, this clonotype was seen many times. The chain combines TRBV7-2 with TRBJ2-5; perhaps TRBD2 as D (6 bases). Germline CDR1 is SGHTA and CDR2 is FQGNSA. Trimming cost V 4 bases and J 5 bases, with 23 bases left between them. This CDR3 comprises 17 residues. The CDR3 loop is CASSSNFGLWGEETQYF. CDR3 DNA sequence: TGTGCCAGCAGCTCCAATTTTGGGCTCTGGGGGGAGGAGACCCAGTACTTC.

The chain joins TRBV29-1 to TRBJ1-1; no reliable D call. The ends were cut back, 7 bases at V and 5 bases at J, with 14 bases in the middle. CDR3 length equals 12 residues. In germline, CDR1 is SQVTM, CDR2 ANQGSEA. The CDR3 loop is CSARWGNTEAFF. CDR3 DNA: TGCAGCGCCCGGTGGGGTAATACTGAAGCTTTCTTT.

The rearrangement joins TRBV28 to TRBJ2-7, with 9 bases aligning to TRBD2. Germline CDR1 reads MDHEN; CDR2 reads SYDVKM. The V and J ends lost 5 bases and 3 bases, in that order; junction bases with no gene match: 8. The CDR3 loop spans 15 amino acids. CDR3 residues: CASSPSTSGYYEQYF. The CDR3 DNA reads TGTGCCAGCAGTCCATCGACTAGCGGTTACTACGAGCAGTACTTC.